The clone carrying this TCR beta chain showed up just once. The entry originates in a study of blood T cell repertoires in COVID-19. The wider study: From the United States, Italy and Spain came samples of acute and convalescent COVID-19. T cells, B-cell-depleted T cells, or PBMCs supplied cDNA or gDNA.

The CDR3 loop spans 17 amino acids. The V segment lost 0 bases and the J segment 3 bases; nucleotides outside the gene matches: 8. CDR1 is MGHRA and CDR2 is YSYEKL in the germline V gene. Data came from immunoSEQ multiplex PCR; TCRdb stores just in-frame clones and leaves some out. The sample holds approximately 160,000 clones, approximately 80% seen once. V and J are TRBV4-1 and TRBJ1-2; 9 bases map to TRBD1. The material sequenced was peripheral blood. The TCR originated in an elderly woman with active or convalescent COVID-19. This CDR3 is CASSQDPIQGAYYGYTF. The DNA for the CDR3 is TGCGCCAGCAGCCAAGATCCCATACAGGGGGCGTACTATGGCTACACCTTC.